This T cell receptor beta chain was identified in a study of human T cells and chemical hapten exposure (dated by TCRdb to about 2021). Regarding the complete study: For sensitization, 2% DPC in acetone was applied to a roughly 2 cm by roughly 2 cm area of upper inner arm skin. Libraries were pooled for sequencing, and per-sample TCR yields varied mainly because of small differences in library volumes within the pool. Patch testing on the upper back used Finn chambers containing 0.01% DPC, with scoring done after 6 days according to International Contact Dermatitis Research Group standards. For TCR sequencing, blood came from 25 to 35 alopecia patients at anywhere from one to four time points (pre-sensitization, 2, 6 and 24 weeks). Throughout the roughly 25-week study period, patients were also given weekly therapeutic DPC doses on the scalp. Peripheral blood TCR repertoire changes were tracked in vivo in alopecia patients during primary and secondary sensitization to the hapten diphenylcyclopropenone (DPC). Blood was sampled from patients pre-sensitization (week 0) and at 2, 6 and about 24 weeks after DPC sensitization. The mostly female patient cohort included alopecia areata with under or over 50% scalp involvement, alopecia totalis and alopecia universalis.

The library relied on RACE. TCRdb lists the instrument as NextSeq 500. Library preparation attached unique molecular identifiers to individual cDNA molecules for quantitative, reproducible TCR counting. Both TCR alpha and TCR beta chains were sequenced from each blood RNA sample. Regarding the original processing steps: Samples had a median of roughly 98,000 TCRs, with a range from 23,224 to 690,600. V, J and CDR3 annotation of the TCR reads was carried out using the Decombinator software suite. For the PS versus PT1 abundance plots, all samples were subsampled to the same number of TCRs (28,000). TCRs were defined as expanded if absent before sensitization and observed at least eight times at the 2-week time point. TCRdb applied fastp at Q25 and MiXCR to the public reads, then kept only in-frame beta chains. CDR3 protein duplicates are merged, each entry listing the most common genes and DNA. TCRdb, rather than the study authors, made the V and J calls. This sample gives about 350,000 distinct CDR3 sequences in total; about 6% of them show up just once. The ten largest make up around 5.8% of the sample.

Relative to germline, V is missing 1 base and J is missing 3 bases, with 10 bases of the junction outside any gene match. Via the germline V gene, CDR1 is MNHEY and CDR2 SVGAGI. The CDR3 has 17 amino acids, counting the end cysteine and phenylalanine. Just CDR3 DNA is preserved here, 51 bases in frame from base 1. Findings and caveats that apply to the study as a whole: Because every patient had alopecia, a presumed autoimmune disease, the patients' immune response might differ from that of healthy individuals. A positive correlation was found between the number of PT1 expanded TCRs and patch test score, with significance reached at thresholds 8, 16 and 32 but not 4. After repeated subsampling, changes were observed in the strength of the expansion versus patch-test correlation and in the threshold at which the correlation became significant. Expanded TCRs formed significantly more large CDR3 similarity clusters than pre-sensitization or healthy control sets, consistent with antigen-driven responses. DPC sensitization did not change the number of TCRs with a frequency above 1 in 1000, and there was no evidence of changes in global repertoire structure.

What this sample's time point label stands for: patch test 2, 6 weeks after DPC sensitization. The intended sense of this specimen's treatment or condition label: therapeutic diphenylcyclopropenone sensitization with weekly scalp DPC. At every patch-test visit, the blood draw took place before the patch test was put on. Patients were eligible if aged 18 to 70, diagnosed with alopecia and judged suitable for DPC therapy, and pregnant patients were excluded. Total RNA was isolated from unfractionated whole blood collected in Tempus Blood RNA tubes. The sample holds a few counts of this clonotype. Its antigen is currently not known. There are no base qualities to consult, and no much larger clone falls within one base.

The origin of this receptor is a woman younger than 30 with alopecia areata. Some clones in this sample may be carry-over from other donors' samples. Sequenced material: whole blood, taken in connection with sensitization to the hapten diphenylcyclopropenone (DPC). This sequence uses TRBV6-5 and TRBJ2-3, with TRBD1 matching 7 junction bases. The DNA reads as follows: TGTGCCAGCAGTTACTTGAAGGGGGCCGCCGGGACAGATACGCAGTATTTT. Translated, this is CASSYLKGAAGTDTQYF.